This is a list of T cell receptor beta chains from one sample in a study of T cells after yellow fever vaccination. One entry per CDR3 protein results from TCRdb running MiXCR on the 5' RACE reads. The sample shows more than 350,000 distinct CDR3 sequences, 11% of them seen only once. Sequenced here: PBMCs, sampled on the day of the first yellow fever vaccination. These receptors originate from a man aged 18 to 35 who received the YFV17D yellow fever vaccine. CDR3s include the opening cysteine and the closing phenylalanine or tryptophan. Each record gives: V gene, clone size, J gene, D gene, CDR3 protein, CDR3 DNA. D genes are given only for firm matches. Not all rows give a size; the values are once, few, many and, for expanded clones, a class.

v_gene: TRBV9
abundance: few
j_gene: TRBJ1-4
d_gene: -
CDR3aa: CASSVDGQRFEKLFF
CDR3nt: TGTGCCAGCAGCGTAGACGGGCAGAGGTTTGAAAAACTGTTTTTT

v_gene: TRBV7-9
abundance: many
j_gene: TRBJ2-1
d_gene: TRBD1
CDR3aa: CASSLARQGAYNEQFF
CDR3nt: TGTGCCAGCAGCTTAGCCCGACAGGGGGCCTACAATGAGCAGTTCTTC

v_gene: TRBV7-9
abundance: few
j_gene: TRBJ2-7
d_gene: -
CDR3aa: CASSFLYPPSEQYF
CDR3nt: TGTGCCAGCAGCTTTCTATATCCGCCGAGCGAGCAGTACTTC

v_gene: TRBV4-2
abundance: few
j_gene: TRBJ2-3
d_gene: -
CDR3aa: CASSQLATDTQYF
CDR3nt: TGTGCCAGCAGCCAACTAGCCACAGATACGCAGTATTTT

v_gene: TRBV7-9
abundance: -
j_gene: TRBJ2-1
d_gene: TRBD2
CDR3aa: CASSPMAGGLVNEQFF
CDR3nt: TGTGCCAGCAGCCCGATGGCGGGGGGGCTGGTCAATGAGCAGTTCTTC

v_gene: TRBV7-2
abundance: few
j_gene: TRBJ2-3
d_gene: TRBD1
CDR3aa: CASGRTGAGDTQYF
CDR3nt: TGTGCCAGCGGCAGGACAGGGGCGGGAGATACGCAGTATTTT

v_gene: TRBV4-3
abundance: few
j_gene: TRBJ2-3
d_gene: TRBD2
CDR3aa: CASSQAPSGGTTDTQYF
CDR3nt: TGCGCCAGCAGCCAAGCGCCCAGCGGGGGGACCACAGATACGCAGTATTTT

v_gene: TRBV27
abundance: many
j_gene: TRBJ2-1
d_gene: -
CDR3aa: CASSLQAISSYNEQFF
CDR3nt: TGTGCCAGCAGTTTACAGGCGATCTCCTCCTACAATGAGCAGTTCTTC

v_gene: TRBV4-1
abundance: many
j_gene: TRBJ2-5
d_gene: TRBD2
CDR3aa: CASSQERSSGGETQYF
CDR3nt: TGCGCCAGCAGCCAAGAGAGGTCGAGCGGGGGTGAGACCCAGTACTTC

v_gene: TRBV6-2/TRBV6-3
abundance: few
j_gene: TRBJ2-7
d_gene: -
CDR3aa: CASSPLKGRSLEQYF
CDR3nt: TGTGCCAGCAGCCCCCTTAAGGGACGATCCCTCGAGCAGTACTTC

v_gene: TRBV24-1
abundance: many
j_gene: TRBJ2-2
d_gene: -
CDR3aa: CATRGRSNTGELFF
CDR3nt: TGTGCCACCCGCGGACGGTCGAACACCGGGGAGCTGTTTTTT

v_gene: TRBV6-5
abundance: many
j_gene: TRBJ1-6
d_gene: -
CDR3aa: CASSYSADSPLHF
CDR3nt: TGTGCCAGCAGTTACTCGGCGGATTCACCCCTCCACTTT

v_gene: TRBV4-1
abundance: -
j_gene: TRBJ2-7
d_gene: -
CDR3aa: CASSPYFGGPYEQYF
CDR3nt: TGCGCCAGCAGCCCATACTTCGGCGGGCCCTACGAGCAGTACTTC

v_gene: TRBV4-3
abundance: few
j_gene: TRBJ2-5
d_gene: -
CDR3aa: CASSQDPTKKETQYF
CDR3nt: TGCGCCAGCAGCCAAGATCCGACGAAAAAAGAGACCCAGTACTTC

v_gene: TRBV2
abundance: many
j_gene: TRBJ2-7
d_gene: -
CDR3aa: CASKESGLSSYEQYF
CDR3nt: TGTGCCAGCAAAGAATCCGGACTGAGCTCCTACGAGCAGTACTTC

v_gene: TRBV28
abundance: -
j_gene: TRBJ1-4
d_gene: -
CDR3aa: CASSSKPTGEKLFF
CDR3nt: TGTGCCAGCAGTTCTAAACCGACGGGAGAAAAACTGTTTTTT

v_gene: TRBV5-1
abundance: few
j_gene: TRBJ2-2
d_gene: TRBD2
CDR3aa: CASSFGLGREVTGELFF
CDR3nt: TGCGCCAGCAGCTTTGGACTAGGCAGGGAGGTCACCGGGGAGCTGTTTTTT

v_gene: TRBV4-3
abundance: few
j_gene: TRBJ2-3
d_gene: -
CDR3aa: CASSQMGARTDTQYF
CDR3nt: TGCGCCAGCAGCCAAATGGGGGCCCGCACAGATACGCAGTATTTT

v_gene: TRBV9
abundance: -
j_gene: TRBJ1-2
d_gene: -
CDR3aa: CASSAADGYGYTF
CDR3nt: TGTGCCAGCAGCGCGGCCGATGGCTATGGCTACACCTTC

v_gene: TRBV29-1
abundance: -
j_gene: TRBJ2-7
d_gene: -
CDR3aa: CSVEKGSSYEQYF
CDR3nt: TGCAGCGTTGAAAAGGGAAGCTCCTACGAGCAGTACTTC

v_gene: TRBV11-2
abundance: -
j_gene: TRBJ1-5
d_gene: -
CDR3aa: CASSLGGFDQPQHF
CDR3nt: TGTGCCAGCAGCCTCGGGGGGTTCGATCAGCCCCAGCATTTT

v_gene: TRBV7-8
abundance: few
j_gene: TRBJ1-1
d_gene: TRBD1
CDR3aa: CASSLAKQGVNTEAFF
CDR3nt: TGTGCCAGCAGCTTAGCGAAACAGGGGGTGAACACTGAAGCTTTCTTT

v_gene: TRBV2
abundance: once
j_gene: TRBJ1-4
d_gene: -
CDR3aa: CASSETKLFF
CDR3nt: TGTGCCAGCAGTGAAACAAAACTGTTTTTT

v_gene: TRBV15
abundance: few
j_gene: TRBJ1-5
d_gene: -
CDR3aa: CATSRGGIQPQHF
CDR3nt: TGTGCCACCAGCAGGGGGGGGATCCAGCCCCAGCATTTT

v_gene: TRBV4-3
abundance: -
j_gene: TRBJ2-5
d_gene: -
CDR3aa: CASSQDRRGPF
CDR3nt: TGCGCCAGCAGCCAAGATCGGCGGGGGCCTTTC

v_gene: TRBV7-2
abundance: many
j_gene: TRBJ2-1
d_gene: -
CDR3aa: CASSLRTGHNEQFF
CDR3nt: TGTGCCAGCAGCCTGCGCACAGGGCACAATGAGCAGTTCTTC

v_gene: TRBV5-1
abundance: many
j_gene: TRBJ2-3
d_gene: -
CDR3aa: CASSLESRPTDTQYF
CDR3nt: TGCGCCAGCAGCTTGGAATCCAGGCCCACAGATACGCAGTATTTT

v_gene: TRBV2
abundance: -
j_gene: TRBJ2-6
d_gene: TRBD1
CDR3aa: CASSEMGQAFSGANVLTF
CDR3nt: TGTGCCAGCAGTGAAATGGGACAGGCATTCTCTGGGGCCAACGTCCTGACTTTC

v_gene: TRBV4-1
abundance: -
j_gene: TRBJ2-1
d_gene: TRBD2
CDR3aa: CASSQVRTSGGLSSYNEQFF
CDR3nt: TGCGCCAGCAGCCAAGTCCGGACTAGCGGGGGGCTTAGCTCCTACAATGAGCAGTTCTTC

v_gene: TRBV29-1
abundance: few
j_gene: TRBJ2-7
d_gene: -
CDR3aa: CSVEGGSPYEQYF
CDR3nt: TGCAGCGTTGAAGGCGGATCCCCCTACGAGCAGTACTTC

v_gene: TRBV12-3/TRBV12-4
abundance: few
j_gene: TRBJ2-1
d_gene: -
CDR3aa: CASSMDSSYNEQFF
CDR3nt: TGTGCCAGCAGTATGGATAGCTCCTACAATGAGCAGTTCTTC

v_gene: TRBV5-8
abundance: -
j_gene: TRBJ2-1
d_gene: TRBD1
CDR3aa: CASSFKGQYNEQFF
CDR3nt: TGTGCCAGCAGCTTCAAGGGACAGTACAATGAGCAGTTCTTC

v_gene: TRBV5-4
abundance: few
j_gene: TRBJ2-4
d_gene: -
CDR3aa: CASSLRGYGNIQYF
CDR3nt: TGTGCCAGCAGCTTGAGGGGCTATGGAAACATTCAGTACTTC

v_gene: TRBV5-1
abundance: -
j_gene: TRBJ1-1
d_gene: -
CDR3aa: CASSPSDTTEAFF
CDR3nt: TGCGCCAGCAGCCCTTCAGATACTACGGAAGCTTTCTTT

v_gene: TRBV15
abundance: few
j_gene: TRBJ1-6
d_gene: TRBD1
CDR3aa: CATSRFSGTGNSPLHF
CDR3nt: TGTGCCACCAGCAGATTTTCCGGGACAGGGAATTCACCCCTCCACTTT

v_gene: TRBV7-9
abundance: few
j_gene: TRBJ2-5
d_gene: TRBD1
CDR3aa: CASSAVQGAQETQYF
CDR3nt: TGTGCCAGCAGCGCGGTACAGGGGGCGCAGGAGACCCAGTACTTC

v_gene: TRBV12-3/TRBV12-4
abundance: few
j_gene: TRBJ2-3
d_gene: -
CDR3aa: CASSTSGTQGPQYF
CDR3nt: TGTGCCAGCAGTACTTCCGGGACCCAGGGGCCCCAGTATTTT

v_gene: TRBV14
abundance: -
j_gene: TRBJ1-1
d_gene: -
CDR3aa: CASSQLTVNTEAFF
CDR3nt: TGTGCCAGCAGCCAGCTTACAGTAAACACTGAAGCTTTCTTT

v_gene: TRBV7-2
abundance: few
j_gene: TRBJ1-2
d_gene: TRBD1
CDR3aa: CASRTGEYGYTF
CDR3nt: TGTGCCAGCAGGACAGGGGAGTATGGCTACACCTTC

v_gene: TRBV4-3
abundance: few
j_gene: TRBJ2-1
d_gene: -
CDR3aa: CASSQDLFAEQFF
CDR3nt: TGCGCCAGCAGCCAAGATCTGTTTGCGGAGCAGTTCTTC

v_gene: TRBV5-1
abundance: -
j_gene: TRBJ1-1
d_gene: -
CDR3aa: CASSLSGGGTEAFF
CDR3nt: TGCGCCAGCAGCTTGTCCGGGGGGGGAACTGAAGCTTTCTTT

v_gene: TRBV7-2
abundance: few
j_gene: TRBJ1-1
d_gene: -
CDR3aa: CASSLGWADMNTEAFF
CDR3nt: TGTGCCAGCAGCTTAGGGTGGGCAGACATGAACACTGAAGCTTTCTTT

v_gene: TRBV6-1
abundance: -
j_gene: TRBJ2-1
d_gene: -
CDR3aa: CASNRNDRLYNEQFF
CDR3nt: TGTGCCAGCAATCGAAACGACAGGCTGTACAATGAGCAGTTCTTC

v_gene: TRBV20-1
abundance: many
j_gene: TRBJ2-7
d_gene: TRBD2
CDR3aa: CSASDPSGPAYEQYF
CDR3nt: TGCAGTGCTAGCGACCCTAGCGGGCCGGCCTACGAGCAGTACTTC

v_gene: TRBV5-4
abundance: -
j_gene: TRBJ1-4
d_gene: -
CDR3aa: CASSLGGRVREKLFF
CDR3nt: TGTGCCAGCAGCTTGGGGGGTAGGGTCCGTGAAAAACTGTTTTTT

v_gene: TRBV20-1
abundance: -
j_gene: TRBJ2-2
d_gene: -
CDR3aa: CSASIFAAVDSGELFF
CDR3nt: TGCAGTGCTAGTATATTCGCGGCCGTCGATTCCGGGGAGCTGTTTTTT

v_gene: TRBV4-3
abundance: few
j_gene: TRBJ1-1
d_gene: -
CDR3aa: CASSQEVMQVNTEAFF
CDR3nt: TGCGCCAGCAGCCAAGAGGTCATGCAGGTGAACACTGAAGCTTTCTTT

v_gene: TRBV5-1
abundance: few
j_gene: TRBJ1-1
d_gene: -
CDR3aa: CASSFKESNTEAFF
CDR3nt: TGCGCCAGCAGCTTTAAGGAATCGAACACTGAAGCTTTCTTT

v_gene: TRBV7-2
abundance: few
j_gene: TRBJ2-3
d_gene: TRBD1
CDR3aa: CASSPHPGDRGPDTQYF
CDR3nt: TGTGCCAGCAGCCCGCACCCCGGAGACAGGGGCCCAGATACGCAGTATTTT

v_gene: TRBV7-9
abundance: -
j_gene: TRBJ2-3
d_gene: TRBD2
CDR3aa: CASSGAGRGISDTQYF
CDR3nt: TGTGCCAGCAGCGGGGCTGGGAGGGGAATCTCAGATACGCAGTATTTT

v_gene: TRBV20-1
abundance: -
j_gene: TRBJ1-5
d_gene: -
CDR3aa: CSARVLSNQPQHF
CDR3nt: TGCAGTGCTAGGGTTTTGAGCAATCAGCCCCAGCATTTT

v_gene: TRBV6-1
abundance: few
j_gene: TRBJ2-7
d_gene: -
CDR3aa: CASRQGQNYEQYF
CDR3nt: TGTGCCAGCAGACAAGGACAGAACTACGAGCAGTACTTC

v_gene: TRBV11-2
abundance: few
j_gene: TRBJ1-2
d_gene: -
CDR3aa: CASSLNTANYGYTF
CDR3nt: TGTGCCAGCAGCTTAAACACAGCTAACTATGGCTACACCTTC

v_gene: TRBV18
abundance: -
j_gene: TRBJ2-6
d_gene: -
CDR3aa: CASSESAGANVLTF
CDR3nt: TGTGCCAGCTCCGAGTCGGCTGGGGCCAACGTCCTGACTTTC

v_gene: TRBV6-6
abundance: -
j_gene: TRBJ2-3
d_gene: -
CDR3aa: CASSYDAPDTQYF
CDR3nt: TGTGCCAGCAGTTACGATGCTCCAGATACGCAGTATTTT

v_gene: TRBV19
abundance: few
j_gene: TRBJ2-1
d_gene: -
CDR3aa: CASSIPGEPNEQFF
CDR3nt: TGTGCCAGTAGTATTCCAGGTGAGCCCAATGAGCAGTTCTTC

v_gene: TRBV4-2
abundance: -
j_gene: TRBJ1-2
d_gene: -
CDR3aa: CASSQDQGRVGGYTF
CDR3nt: TGTGCCAGCAGCCAAGATCAAGGGAGGGTAGGAGGCTACACCTTC

v_gene: TRBV29-1
abundance: -
j_gene: TRBJ2-4
d_gene: -
CDR3aa: CSVHREPGDIQYF
CDR3nt: TGCAGCGTTCACCGGGAACCTGGGGACATTCAGTACTTC